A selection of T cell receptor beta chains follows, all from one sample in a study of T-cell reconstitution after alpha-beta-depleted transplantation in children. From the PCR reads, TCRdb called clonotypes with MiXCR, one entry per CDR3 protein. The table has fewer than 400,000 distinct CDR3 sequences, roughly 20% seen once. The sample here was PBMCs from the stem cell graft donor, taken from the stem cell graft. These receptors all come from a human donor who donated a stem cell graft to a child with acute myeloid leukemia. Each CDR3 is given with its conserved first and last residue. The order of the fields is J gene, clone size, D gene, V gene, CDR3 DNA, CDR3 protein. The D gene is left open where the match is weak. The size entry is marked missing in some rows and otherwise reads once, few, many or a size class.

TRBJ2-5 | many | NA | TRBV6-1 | TGTGCCAGCAGTGGTACGAGGGGAGAGACCCAGTACTTC | CASSGTRGETQYF
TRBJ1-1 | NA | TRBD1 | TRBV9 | TGTGCCAGCAGCGCCTGGGACAGAGTTAACACTGAAGCTTTCTTT | CASSAWDRVNTEAFF
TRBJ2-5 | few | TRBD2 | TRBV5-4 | TGTGCCAGCAGCTGGGGCGGGAGATTGGGTGAAGAGACCCAGTACTTC | CASSWGGRLGEETQYF
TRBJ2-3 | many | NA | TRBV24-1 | TGTGCCACCAGTCAGACGGGGTTTAGCACAGATACGCAGTATTTT | CATSQTGFSTDTQYF
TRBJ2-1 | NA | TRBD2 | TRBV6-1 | TGTGCCAGCAACGGACCGGGACTAGCGGGTAAAAATGAGCAGTTCTTC | CASNGPGLAGKNEQFF
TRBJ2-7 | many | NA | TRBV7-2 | TGTGCCAGCAGCCCCTTCCGAGGGGGTTCCTCCTACGAGCAGTACTTC | CASSPFRGGSSYEQYF
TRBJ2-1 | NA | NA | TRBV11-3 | TGTGCCAGCAGCTCTAGCAGGGGTGAGAGCTCCTACAATGAGCAGTTCTTC | CASSSSRGESSYNEQFF
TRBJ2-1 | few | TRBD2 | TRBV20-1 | TGCAGTGCTAGAGATCCCGGACTAGCGGGAGGCCGGTTCTTC | CSARDPGLAGGRFF
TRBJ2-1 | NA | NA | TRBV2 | TGTGCCAGCAATGGGGACACTATAGACAATGAGCAGTTCTTC | CASNGDTIDNEQFF
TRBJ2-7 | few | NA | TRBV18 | TGTGCCAGCTCACTGGCTAGCGAGGCCTACGAGCAGTACTTC | CASSLASEAYEQYF
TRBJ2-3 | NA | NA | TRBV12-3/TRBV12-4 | TGTGCCAGCAGTTCCGGAGTCCGCACAGATACGCAGTATTTT | CASSSGVRTDTQYF
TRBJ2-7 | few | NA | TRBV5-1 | TGCGCCAGCAGCTTGGAGGTCTTGGGGCCCTACGAGCAGTACTTC | CASSLEVLGPYEQYF
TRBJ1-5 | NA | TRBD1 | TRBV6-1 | TGTGCCAGCAGTGAATGGTTCGGGACAGGGGGCGCGGAGGGCCAGCCCCAGCATTTT | CASSEWFGTGGAEGQPQHF
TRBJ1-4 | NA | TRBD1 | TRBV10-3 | TGTGCCATCAGGAGGGACAGGGTCGAAAAACTGTTTTTT | CAIRRDRVEKLFF
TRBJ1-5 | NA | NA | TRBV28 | TGTGCCAGCAGACCATGGGGGACGGGGCAGCCCCAGCATTTT | CASRPWGTGQPQHF
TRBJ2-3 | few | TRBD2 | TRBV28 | TGTGCCAGCGTATCAGCAGCGGGGAGGGATTATACGCAGTATTTT | CASVSAAGRDYTQYF